Listed here is a single T cell receptor beta chain. The CDR3 has 14 residues. V lost 5 bases, J lost 3 bases, and 13 bases lay in between. Germline CDR1 reads MNHEY; CDR2 reads SMNVEV (reference sequence). The record originates from a study of blood T cell repertoires in COVID-19. The wider study: Sample material is recorded as cDNA or gDNA derived from T cells, B-cell-depleted T cells, or PBMCs.

Libraries were prepared by immunoSEQ multiplex PCR; TCRdb keeps only in-frame clonotypes and omits some of them. This table has 140,000 or so clones, around three quarters appearing once. The sequenced sample consisted of peripheral blood. The source is a man aged 45-65 years with acute or convalescent COVID-19. The chain couples TRBV27 to TRBJ1-1; weak D call: TRBD1 (5 bases). In nucleotides, the CDR3 is TGTGCCAGCAGTCCGTCCGACAGCGACACTGAAGCTTTCTTT. Protein sequence: CASSPSDSDTEAFF.